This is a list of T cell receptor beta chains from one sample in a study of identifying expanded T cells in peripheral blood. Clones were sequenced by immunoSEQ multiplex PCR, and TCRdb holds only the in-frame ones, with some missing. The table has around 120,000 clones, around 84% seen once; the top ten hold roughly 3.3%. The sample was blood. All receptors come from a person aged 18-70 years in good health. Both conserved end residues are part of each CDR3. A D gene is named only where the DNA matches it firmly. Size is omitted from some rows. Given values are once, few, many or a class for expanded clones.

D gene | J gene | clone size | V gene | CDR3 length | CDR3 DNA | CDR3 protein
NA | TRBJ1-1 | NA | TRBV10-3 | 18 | TGTGCCATCTCACGGACCGCTCTCCCGGGCTCCCCGGGGACTGAAGCTTTCTTT | CAISRTALPGSPGTEAFF
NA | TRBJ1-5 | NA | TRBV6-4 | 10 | TGTGCCAGCAACCGTCAGCCCCAGCATTTT | CASNRQPQHF
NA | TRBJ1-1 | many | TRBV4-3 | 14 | TGCGCCAGCAGCCAAGGGGATTTCAGCACTGAAGCTTTCTTT | CASSQGDFSTEAFF
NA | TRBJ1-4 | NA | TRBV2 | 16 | TGTGCCAGCAGCGAGCCTAACAGGGTCGGGAATGAAAAACTGTTTTTT | CASSEPNRVGNEKLFF
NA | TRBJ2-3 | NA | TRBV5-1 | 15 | TGCGCCAGCAGCTTGGATCGGCGGTTTGCAGATACGCAGTATTTT | CASSLDRRFADTQYF
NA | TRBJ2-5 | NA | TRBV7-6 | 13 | TGTGCCAGCAGCTTGGGCCTGAAAGAGACCCAGTACTTC | CASSLGLKETQYF
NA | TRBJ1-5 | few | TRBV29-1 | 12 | TGCAGCGTTGAAGATCAGGGGCAGCCCCAGCATTTT | CSVEDQGQPQHF
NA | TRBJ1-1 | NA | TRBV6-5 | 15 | TGTGCCAGCAACGGACGACAAGGCCGAGGCGGTGAAGCTTTCTTT | CASNGRQGRGGEAFF
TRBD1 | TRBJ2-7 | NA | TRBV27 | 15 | TGTGCCAGCACCGCGTCCAGACAGGGGTCCTACGAGCAGTACTTC | CASTASRQGSYEQYF
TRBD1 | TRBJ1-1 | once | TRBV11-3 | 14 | TGTGCCAGCAGCTTAGTCCAGGGGGACACTGAAGCTTTCTTT | CASSLVQGDTEAFF
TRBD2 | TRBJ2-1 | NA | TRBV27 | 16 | TGTGCCAGGAGCCCTCCCTGGACTAGCTGGGGCAATGAGCAGTTCTTC | CARSPPWTSWGNEQFF
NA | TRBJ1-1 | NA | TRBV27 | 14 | TGTGCCAGCAGTTCCATTGGACGGAACACTGAAGCTTTCTTT | CASSSIGRNTEAFF
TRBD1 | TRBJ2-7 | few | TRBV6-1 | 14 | TGTGCCAGCAGCGGGACAGGGAAAGGCTACGAGCAGTACTTC | CASSGTGKGYEQYF
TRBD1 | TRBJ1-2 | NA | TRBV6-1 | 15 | TGTGCCAGCAGTGAAGGGGGGACAGGGGGCGCGGGCTACACCTTC | CASSEGGTGGAGYTF
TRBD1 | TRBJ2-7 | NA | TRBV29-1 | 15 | TGCAGCGTTGAAGGACAGGGAGCACATTCCTACGAGCAGTACTTC | CSVEGQGAHSYEQYF
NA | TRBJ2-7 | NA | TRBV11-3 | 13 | TGTGCCAGCAGCTTAGTCGGGTCCTACGAGCAGTACTTC | CASSLVGSYEQYF
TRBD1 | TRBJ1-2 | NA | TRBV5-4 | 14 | TGTGCCAGCAGCTTGGCCTTTACAGGGGATGGCTACACCTTC | CASSLAFTGDGYTF
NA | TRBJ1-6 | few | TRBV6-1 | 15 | TGTGCCAGCAGCCCCCCGGACGGACAAAATTCACCCCTCCACTTT | CASSPPDGQNSPLHF
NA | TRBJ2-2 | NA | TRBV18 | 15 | TGTGCCAGCTCAGAGGGACGCCCGAACACCGGGGAGCTGTTTTTT | CASSEGRPNTGELFF
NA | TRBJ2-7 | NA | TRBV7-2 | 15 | TGTGCCAGCAGCTTAAGGTTTCCAGGTAGCTACGAGCAGTACTTC | CASSLRFPGSYEQYF
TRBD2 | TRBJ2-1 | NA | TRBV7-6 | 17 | TGTGCCAGCAGCGCAAACCTAGCGGGGGGGTCCTACAATGAGCAGTTCTTC | CASSANLAGGSYNEQFF
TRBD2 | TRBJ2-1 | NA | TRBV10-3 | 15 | TGTGCCATCAGGACACTAGCGGGGCCCTACAATGAGCAGTTCTTC | CAIRTLAGPYNEQFF
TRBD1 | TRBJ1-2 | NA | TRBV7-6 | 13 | TGTGCCAGCACCCCCCAGGGGGCATATGGCTACACCTTC | CASTPQGAYGYTF
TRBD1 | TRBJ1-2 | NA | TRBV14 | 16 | TGTGCCAGCAGCCTAAGATTTGACAGGGTGAACTATGGCTACACCTTC | CASSLRFDRVNYGYTF
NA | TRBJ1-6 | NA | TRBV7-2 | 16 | TGTGCCAGCAGCTTAGCGACGAGCTCCTATAATTCACCCCTCCACTTT | CASSLATSSYNSPLHF
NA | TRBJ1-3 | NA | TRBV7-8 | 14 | TGTGCCAGCAGCTTAGAGTACTCTGGAAACACCATATATTTT | CASSLEYSGNTIYF
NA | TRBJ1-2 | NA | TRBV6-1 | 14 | TGTGCCAGCAGTGAACGGATGGGCAGTAGTGGCTACACCTTC | CASSERMGSSGYTF
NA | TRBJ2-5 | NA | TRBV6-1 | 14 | TGTGCCAGCAGCGGGGTGACAGTACAAGAGACCCAGTACTTC | CASSGVTVQETQYF
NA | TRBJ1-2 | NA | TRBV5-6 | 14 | TGTGCCAGCAGCTTGCAGGGGATTACGTATGGCTACACCTTC | CASSLQGITYGYTF
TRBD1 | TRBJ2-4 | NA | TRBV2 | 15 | TGTGCCAGCAATACACCACGGACAGGGAAAAACATTCAGTACTTC | CASNTPRTGKNIQYF
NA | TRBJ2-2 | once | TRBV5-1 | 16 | TGCGCCAGCAGCCCGACGGGGGGCTGGGACACCGGGGAGCTGTTTTTT | CASSPTGGWDTGELFF
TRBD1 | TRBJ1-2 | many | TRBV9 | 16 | TGTGCCAGCAGCGTAGCCGGGACAGGTGAGGACTATGGCTACACCTTC | CASSVAGTGEDYGYTF
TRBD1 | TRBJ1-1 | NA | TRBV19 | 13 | TGTGCCAGTCAGACAGGGGGCCTAACTGAAGCTTTCTTT | CASQTGGLTEAFF
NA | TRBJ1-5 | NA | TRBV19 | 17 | TGTGCCAGTAGTATTTCCCGCCTGGGGGGCGTGGGTCAGCCCCAGCATTTT | CASSISRLGGVGQPQHF
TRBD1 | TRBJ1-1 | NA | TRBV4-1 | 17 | TGCGCCAGCAGCCGAGCCGCCCAGGACAGGGTGAACACTGAAGCTTTCTTT | CASSRAAQDRVNTEAFF
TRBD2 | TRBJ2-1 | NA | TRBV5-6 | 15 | TGTGCCAGCAGCTTACTAGCGTCCACCTACAATGAGCAGTTCTTC | CASSLLASTYNEQFF
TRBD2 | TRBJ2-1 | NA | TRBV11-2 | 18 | TGTGCCAGCAGCCCTGGACTAGCGGGTTCGAACTTTTACAATGAGCAGTTCTTC | CASSPGLAGSNFYNEQFF
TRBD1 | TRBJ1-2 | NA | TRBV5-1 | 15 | TGCGCCAGCAGCAACGATCCGGGACAGAACTATGGCTACACCTTC | CASSNDPGQNYGYTF
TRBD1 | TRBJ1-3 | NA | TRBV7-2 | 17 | TGTGCCAGCAGCCTATCCGGGACAGGGACCCGCGCTGGCACCATATATTTT | CASSLSGTGTRAGTIYF
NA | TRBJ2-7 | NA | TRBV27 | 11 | TGTGCCAGCAGTGAGGCGAACCGTGATTACTTC | CASSEANRDYF
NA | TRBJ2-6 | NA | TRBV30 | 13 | TGTGCCTGGAGACTCTCTGGGGCCAACGTCCTGACTTTC | CAWRLSGANVLTF
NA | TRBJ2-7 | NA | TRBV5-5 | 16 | TGTGCCAGCAGCAGAGGAGGCATGCCTACCCCCTACGAGCAGTACTTC | CASSRGGMPTPYEQYF